The entry that follows covers one T cell receptor (beta chain) sequence. Its antigen is as yet unknown. The germline V gene encodes CDR1 DFQATT and CDR2 SNEGSKA (reference sequence). Trimming took 1 base from V and 1 from J, leaving 10 bases between them. The CDR3 loop spans 14 amino acids. The sample comes from a study of T cells after yellow fever vaccination. The wider study: Any fraction with a low cell number was prepared using SMART-Seq v4 Ultra Low Input.

TCRdb reprocessed the 5' RACE reads with MiXCR, giving one entry per CDR3 protein. This sample has some 300,000 distinct CDR3 sequences, with around 4% found just once. Notes on the study in general: Boosting was followed by the reappearance of most primary-vaccination clones (less than 98% CD4, under 90% CD8).

The sequence was collected from a man in his late teens or twenties who received the YFV17D yellow fever vaccine. The sequences come from PBMCs, collected on the day of the yellow fever booster vaccination. The chain carries TRBV20-1 and TRBJ1-2; D perhaps matches TRBD1 (6 bases). CDR3 coding DNA: TGCAGTGCTAGAGGACAGGCCTTTAACTATGGCTACACCTTC. Amino acid sequence: CSARGQAFNYGYTF.